The clone carrying this T cell receptor (beta chain) turned up a few times. Its antigen remains unidentified. The beta constant-region primer was an equimolar mix of two oligonucleotides covering TRBC1 and TRBC2. The ligated cDNA underwent four PCR rounds using SP2 and nested alpha and beta constant-region primers. A 12-nucleotide UMI and the SP2 primer were added to the cDNA 3' end by oligonucleotide ligation. TCRdb reprocessed the UMI-ligation and nested PCR reads with MiXCR, giving one entry per CDR3 protein. The table has 99,000 or so distinct CDR3 sequences, approximately 14% seen once. The CDR3 runs to 14 residues. V shed 11 bases, J shed 3 bases, and the junction held 9 bases outside the gene matches. CDR1 is SEHNR and CDR2 is FQNEAQ in the germline V gene (reference sequence). The data stem from a study of naive and memory T cell subsets. Study outcomes and limitations: Especially in CD8 cells, naive repertoires contained a few larger clonotypes, possibly CD45RA-re-expressing memory cells. In CD4 and CD8 cells, diversity dropped from naive through EMRA.

Four subsets defined by CD45RA and CD27 were sorted after CD3, CD4, CD8 and live/dead staining. This sequence originates from a human donor in good health. J is TRBJ2-2 and V is TRBV7-9, with 7 bases fitting TRBD2. The material sequenced was naive CD8+ T cells from blood. CDR3 sequence (DNA): TGTGCCCCCCCTAGCGGATTGGACACCGGGGAGCTGTTTTTT. Translation: CAPPSGLDTGELFF.